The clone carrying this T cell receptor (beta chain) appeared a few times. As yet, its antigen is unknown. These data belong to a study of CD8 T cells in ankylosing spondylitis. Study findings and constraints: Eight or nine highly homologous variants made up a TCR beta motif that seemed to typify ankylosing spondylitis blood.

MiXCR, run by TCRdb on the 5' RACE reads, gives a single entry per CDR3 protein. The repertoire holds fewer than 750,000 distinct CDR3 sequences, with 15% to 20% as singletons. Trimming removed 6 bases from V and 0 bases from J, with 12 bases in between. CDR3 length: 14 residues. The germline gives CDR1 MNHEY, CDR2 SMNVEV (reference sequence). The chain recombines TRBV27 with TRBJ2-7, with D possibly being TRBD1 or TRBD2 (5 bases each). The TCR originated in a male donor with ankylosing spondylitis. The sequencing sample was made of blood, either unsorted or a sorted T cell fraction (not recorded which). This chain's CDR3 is CASSGTAYSYEQYF. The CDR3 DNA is TGTGCCAGCAGCGGGACGGCCTACTCCTACGAGCAGTACTTC.